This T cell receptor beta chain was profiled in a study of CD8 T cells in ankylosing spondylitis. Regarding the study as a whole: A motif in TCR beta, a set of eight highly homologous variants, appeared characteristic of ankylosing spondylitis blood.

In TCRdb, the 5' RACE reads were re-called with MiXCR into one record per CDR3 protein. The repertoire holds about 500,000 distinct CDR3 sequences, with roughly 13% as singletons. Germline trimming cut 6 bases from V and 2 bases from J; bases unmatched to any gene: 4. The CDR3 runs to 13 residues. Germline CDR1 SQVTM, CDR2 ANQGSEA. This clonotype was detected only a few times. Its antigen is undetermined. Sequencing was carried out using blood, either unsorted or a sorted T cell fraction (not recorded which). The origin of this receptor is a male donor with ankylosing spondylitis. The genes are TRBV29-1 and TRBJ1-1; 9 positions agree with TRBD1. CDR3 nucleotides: TGCAGCGTCCAGGACAGGGGAAACACTGAAGCTTTCTTT. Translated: CSVQDRGNTEAFF. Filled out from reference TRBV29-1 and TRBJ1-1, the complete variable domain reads SAVISQKPSRDICQRGTSLTIQCQVDSQVTMMFWYRQQPGQSLTLIATANQGSEATYESGFVIDKFPISRPNLTFSTLTVSNMSPEDSSIYLCSVQDRGNTEAFFGQGTRLTVV.